This is a list of T cell receptor beta chains from one sample in a study of shared clonotypes between healthy human individuals. Sequencing was performed with immunoSEQ multiplex PCR; in TCRdb, only in-frame clones are kept and a portion is missing. The sample records millions of clones, roughly 95% being singletons. The sequenced material came from naive CD4+ T cells sorted from blood. The receptors were sampled from a man aged 18 to 30 in good health. Both conserved end residues are part of each CDR3.

>TRBV18|TRBJ1-1
CASSDDSGEAFF
>TRBV19|TRBJ2-1
CASSTTTGLKYNEQFF
>TRBV6-5|TRBJ2-2
CASRTTGAGTGELFF
>TRBV7-9|TRBJ2-7
CASSLEGRKTGEQYF
>TRBV30|TRBJ1-1
CAWSPGGRRENTEAFF
>TRBV7-2|TRBJ2-7
CASSLFGQGPYEQYF
>TRBV6-1|TRBJ1-2
CASSEFNYGYTF
>TRBV5-5|TRBJ1-1
CASSSERDTEAFF
>TRBV9|TRBJ2-7
CASSGGDSVTPEQYF
>TRBV10-3|TRBJ2-5
CAISESTSGGAETQYF
>TRBV4-3|TRBJ1-5
CASSQEGGQPQHF
>TRBV2|TRBJ2-2
CASKIFGAGELFF
>TRBV12-5|TRBJ2-1
CASGLVARQQFF
>TRBV7-2|TRBJ2-7
CASSLGLVTYEQYF
>TRBV18|TRBJ1-5
CASSPPNRGNNQPQHF
>TRBV7-2|TRBJ2-7
CASSSGGSGSYEQYF
>TRBV28|TRBJ2-1
CATRTGGSYGEQFF
>TRBV5-4|TRBJ2-1
CASSSRLAGENEQFF
>TRBV28|TRBJ2-1
CATLPPGGRGNEQFF
>TRBV28|TRBJ2-5
CASTSTVGETQYF
>TRBV10-3|TRBJ2-7
CAISGLDEQYF
>TRBV6-1|TRBJ2-7
CASSESWAGYEQYF
>TRBV29-1|TRBJ2-3
CSVGRTSGSRTDTQYF
>TRBV6-4|TRBJ2-3
CASSADRQDTQYF
>TRBV10-3|TRBJ2-5
CAIRQNQETQYF
>TRBV2|TRBJ1-5
CASSDDGGNQPQHF
>TRBV6-1|TRBJ1-2
CASSSDSRGYTF
>TRBV6-1|TRBJ1-1
CASSSVMNTEAFF
>TRBV10-3|TRBJ2-1
CAISGSAGYYNEQFF
>TRBV4-3|TRBJ2-5
CASSSSSGQETQYF
>TRBV7-2|TRBJ2-7
CASSSSQKLYEQYF
>TRBV29-1|TRBJ2-3
CSAEGIGTDTQYF
>TRBV19|TRBJ1-4
CASSINGIYNEKLFF
>TRBV29-1|TRBJ2-7
CSAGRGPPYEQYF
>TRBV10-3|TRBJ2-1
CAIRFRDSYNEQFF
>TRBV5-1|TRBJ2-5
CASSLESGRGETQYF
>TRBV18|TRBJ2-3
CASSVIAGTTDTQYF
>TRBV7-3|TRBJ2-6
CASSPTLSSGANVLTF
>TRBV5-1|TRBJ1-4
CASSAGQAQANEKLFF
>TRBV30|TRBJ2-5
CAWTPDRVETQYF
>TRBV30|TRBJ2-2
CAWSVSLNTGELFF
>TRBV7-2|TRBJ2-3
CASSPRTDSSPGTQYF
>TRBV28|TRBJ2-3
CASSLPWVSTDTQYF
>TRBV7-9|TRBJ1-1
CASSLPGQTNTEAFF